A single sample is the source of the 17 T cell receptor beta chains below, sequenced in a study of blood T cell repertoires in COVID-19. Assay used: immunoSEQ multiplex PCR; TCRdb lists only in-frame clones, some missing. The sample has some 350,000 clones, around 87% seen once. The sample taken for sequencing was peripheral blood. The receptors here all came from a human donor in a cohort sampled during active COVID-19.

This clone was seen just once. The same CDR3 arises from other DNA sequences in this sample as well. The chain has TRBV5-1 and TRBJ2-1; D is possibly TRBD1 (6 bases). In germline, CDR1 is SGHRS, CDR2 YFSETQ. V lost 0 bases and J lost 1, with 8 bases in between. The CDR3 has 15 amino acids. The CDR3 bases are TGCGCCAGCAGCTTGGTACAGGGTTCCTACAATGAGCAGTTCTTC. Translated: CASSLVQGSYNEQFF.

This rearrangement joins TRBV30 to TRBJ1-6, with 8 nucleotides matching TRBD1. V was pared by 1 base and J by 5 bases, with 1 base of the junction left unmatched. This CDR3 contains 14 residues. Germline V gene data show CDR1 as GTSNPN and CDR2 as SVGIG (reference sequence). The CDR3 bases are TGTGCCTGGAGTGGGGGACAGGATAATTCACCCCTCCACTTT. Residues: CAWSGGQDNSPLHF.

The chain is built from TRBV19 and TRBJ2-1, with D hard to call. Germline assignment: CDR1 LNHDA and CDR2 SQIVND (reference sequence). V was pared by 5 bases and J by 10 bases, with 15 bases between. The CDR3 spans 13 residues. The CDR3 is CASSPESYSEQFF. Written as DNA, the CDR3 is TGTGCCAGTAGTCCCGAGTCTTACTCCGAGCAGTTCTTC.

The chain couples TRBV7-9 to TRBJ1-1; no definite D call. Germline V gives CDR1 SEHNR, CDR2 FQNEAQ (reference sequence). The CDR3 is 17 amino acids. Trimming removed 7 bases at V and 1 base at J, with 22 bases between. CDR3: CASNFKGLLAENTEAFF. CDR3 coding DNA: TGTGCCAGCAATTTCAAGGGCCTTCTAGCCGAGAACACTGAAGCTTTCTTT.

J is TRBJ2-7 and V is TRBV5-5; TRBD1 is a possible D gene (5 bases). V lost 1 base to trimming and J lost 2 bases, with 10 bases between them. Looked up from germline, CDR1 is SGHKS and CDR2 is YYEKEE (reference sequence). The CDR3 covers 14 residues. Here the CDR3 DNA reads TGTGCCAGCAGCTTGACAGGCGACACCTACGAGCAGTACTTC. As protein: CASSLTGDTYEQYF.

The chain uses TRBV2 and TRBJ2-1; TRBD1 matches at 7 bases. CDR1 SNHLY and CDR2 FYNNEI come from the germline V gene. CDR3 length: 13 amino acids. V gave up 3 bases and J gave up 8 bases; unmatched junction bases: 4. The CDR3 loop is CASSEYRGYEQFF. The CDR3 region has the DNA TGTGCCAGCAGTGAGTACAGGGGCTATGAGCAGTTCTTC. Filled out from reference TRBV2 and TRBJ2-1, the complete variable domain reads EPEVTQTPSHQVTQMGQEVILRCVPISNHLYFYWYRQILGQKVEFLVSFYNNEISEKSEIFDDQFSVERPDGSNFTLKIRSTKLEDSAMYFCASSEYRGYEQFFGPGTRLTVL.

Regarding this clone: Other DNA sequences from this sample encode an identical CDR3 as well. The V gene is TRBV6-5, the J gene TRBJ2-7, with 10 bases lining up with TRBD2. The CDR3 length is 13 residues. The ends lost 8 bases at V and 0 bases at J; junction bases unmatched: 1. The germline gives CDR1 MNHEY, CDR2 SVGAGI. For the CDR3, the DNA is TGTGCCAGCCGGACTAGCGGCTCCTACGAGCAGTACTTC. Its protein is CASRTSGSYEQYF.

The chain is built from TRBV21-1 and TRBJ2-1; the table's D call TRBD2 went unverified against the DNA. TRBV21-1 represents a pseudogene. This CDR3 spans 16 amino acids. The CDR3: CASSKGTLAGYNEQFF. CDR3 nucleotides: TGTGCCAGCAGCAAAGGCACACTAGCGGGCTACAATGAGCAGTTCTTC.

This clone was seen a handful of times. This chain joins TRBV27 and TRBJ2-7; 11 nucleotides agree with TRBD2. CDR3 length equals 14 residues. Germline V gives CDR1 MNHEY, CDR2 SMNVEV (reference sequence). The trim removed 5 bases at V and 3 bases at J, leaving 3 bases unmatched. The CDR3 reads CASSASGGLYEQYF. As DNA, the CDR3 is TGTGCCAGCAGTGCTAGCGGGGGGCTCTACGAGCAGTACTTC.

The chain employs TRBV7-7 and TRBJ1-3; 10 bases are shared with TRBD1. The germline gives CDR1 SSHAT, CDR2 FNYEAQ (reference sequence). The CDR3 contains 19 residues. CDR3 in DNA: TGTGCTAGAAACAACCGGGACAGGGGCCATGGGCCATCTGGAAACACCATATATTTT. This encodes CARNNRDRGHGPSGNTIYF.

The chain couples TRBV6-6 to TRBJ1-6; TRBD1 agrees at 8 bases. V shed 6 bases and J 3 bases; nucleotides not matched to a gene: 4. The CDR3 is 15 residues long. Germline loops: CDR1 MNHNY, CDR2 SVGAGI (reference sequence). This CDR3 is CASRGQGGYNSPLHF. The CDR3, as DNA: TGTGCCAGCAGAGGACAGGGAGGCTATAATTCACCCCTCCACTTT.

This sequence joins TRBV19 and TRBJ2-7; tentative D call: TRBD1 (5 bases). CDR1 is LNHDA, CDR2 SQIVND, per germline (reference sequence). The V end lost 0 bases, the J end lost 2 bases, and 5 bases lay between the germline ends. There are 13 residues in the CDR3. CDR3 nucleotide sequence: TGTGCCAGTAGTATAGACAGGGCCTACGAGCAGTACTTC. It is translated as CASSIDRAYEQYF.

The chain uses TRBV30 and TRBJ2-7; 11 bases match TRBD2. The CDR3 is made up of 18 amino acids. With V trimmed by 0 bases and J by 6 bases, 16 bases remained unmatched. Germline V lookup: CDR1 GTSNPN, CDR2 SVGIG (reference sequence). As DNA, the CDR3 is TGTGCCTGGAGTGTACGAGGTTGGAGGGGTAGCGGGAGGGTCGAGCAGTACTTC. Residues: CAWSVRGWRGSGRVEQYF.

The V gene is TRBV6-6, the J gene TRBJ1-6; maybe TRBD1 (5 bases). Trimming removed 2 bases at V and 9 bases at J, with 11 bases between. CDR1 is MNHNY and CDR2 is SVGAGI in the germline V gene (reference sequence). The CDR3 is 14 residues long. The DNA of the CDR3 is TGTGCCAGCAGTTACGCGGCGGGGGGTTCACCCCTCCACTTT. As protein: CASSYAAGGSPLHF.

This clone was observed a few times. The chain has TRBV7-2 and TRBJ2-4; TRBD1 is a possible D gene (5 bases). The CDR3 has 15 amino acids. Germline V gives CDR1 SGHTA, CDR2 FQGNSA. V was shortened by 1 base and J by 2 bases, with 9 bases between the two germline ends. CDR3 in DNA: TGTGCCAGCAGCTTAGGACAGACTCCCAAAAACATTCAGTACTTC. Protein product: CASSLGQTPKNIQYF.

The chain has TRBV29-1 and TRBJ2-2, with TRBD1 matching 7 bases. This CDR3 contains 15 residues. Per germline, CDR1 SQVTM and CDR2 ANQGSEA. V dropped 4 bases and J dropped 4; count of bases not matched to a gene: 9. The CDR3 protein is CSVVKGATGTGELFF. In nucleotides, the CDR3 is TGCAGCGTTGTAAAGGGGGCGACGGGCACCGGGGAGCTGTTTTTT.

The V gene is TRBV7-8, the J gene TRBJ2-2, with D possibly TRBD2 on 6 matching bases. The V end lost 8 bases, the J end lost 2 bases, and 9 bases lay between the germline ends. In germline, CDR1 is SGHVS, CDR2 FQNEAQ. The CDR3 sequence is 13 residues long. CDR3 sequence (DNA): TGTGCCAGCGGGGGAGGCAACACCGGGGAGCTGTTTTTT. The encoded protein is CASGGGNTGELFF.